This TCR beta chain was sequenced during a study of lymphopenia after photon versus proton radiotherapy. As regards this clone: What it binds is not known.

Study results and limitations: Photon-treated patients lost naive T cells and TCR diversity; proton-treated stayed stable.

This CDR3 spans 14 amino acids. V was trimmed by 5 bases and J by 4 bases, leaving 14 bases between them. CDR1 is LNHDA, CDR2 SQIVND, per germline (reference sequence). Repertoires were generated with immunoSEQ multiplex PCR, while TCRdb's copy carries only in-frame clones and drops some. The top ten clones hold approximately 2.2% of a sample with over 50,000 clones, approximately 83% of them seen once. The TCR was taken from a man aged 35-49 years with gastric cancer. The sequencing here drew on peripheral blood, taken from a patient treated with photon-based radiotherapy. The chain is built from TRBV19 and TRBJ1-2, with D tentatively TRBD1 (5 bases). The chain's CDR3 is CASSLRQRIYGYTF. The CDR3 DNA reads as TGTGCCAGTAGTCTCCGACAGCGGATCTATGGCTACACCTTC.